What follows are 11 T cell receptor beta chains derived from one specimen sequenced in a study of STAT3 mutations in large granular lymphocyte leukemia. The study, taken as a whole, reports: In T-cell large granular lymphocyte leukemia, about half of patients showed multiple immunodominant subclonotypes.

Produced via immunoSEQ multiplex PCR; TCRdb's table is partial and in-frame only. The sample lists 7,800 or so clones, 91% seen once, with less than 60% in the top ten. The antigens these receptors bind are not known. Sequencing was done on a sample of peripheral blood mononuclear cells. Every receptor here comes from a man in his forties or fifties with T-cell large granular lymphocyte leukemia. Some clones in this sample may be carry-over from other donors' samples.

V usage is TRBV19 and J usage is TRBJ2-2, with D unresolved. CDR3 length: 13 residues. Trimming took 8 bases from V and 3 from J, leaving 10 bases between them. CDR1 LNHDA and CDR2 SQIVND come from the germline V gene (reference sequence). The CDR3 loop reads CASRLVYTGELFF. CDR3 bases: TGTGCCAGTCGTCTAGTTTACACCGGGGAGCTGTTTTTT.

J is TRBJ2-7 and V is TRBV20-1; D is ambiguous. The CDR3 is 11 residues long. The germline CDR1 and CDR2 sequences are DFQATT and SNEGSKA (reference sequence). Trimming took 3 bases from V and 1 from J, leaving 4 bases between them. The CDR3 protein is CSARTSYEQYF. The CDR3 region has the DNA TGCAGTGCTAGGACTTCCTACGAGCAGTACTTC.

The DNA for the CDR3 is TGTGCCAGCAGCCCACGCCCCGGACAGGGCTCTCGCTACGAGCAGTACTTC. The encoded protein is CASSPRPGQGSRYEQYF. This chain links TRBV5-6 with TRBJ2-7; 8 bases match TRBD1. V dropped 4 bases and J dropped 3; count of bases not matched to a gene: 15. CDR3 size: 17 residues. Germline V gene lookup returns CDR1 SGHDT and CDR2 YYEEEE.

The rearrangement links TRBV7-8 to TRBJ1-1; D is undetermined. V was cut by 4 bases and J by 5 bases, with 17 bases left in between. Germline loops: CDR1 SGHVS, CDR2 FQNEAQ. There are 15 residues in the CDR3. This chain's CDR3 is CASSSTEGRTTEAFF. Written as DNA, the CDR3 is TGTGCCAGCAGCTCCACAGAGGGCAGGACTACTGAAGCTTTCTTT.

The rearrangement links TRBV9 to TRBJ2-7; no clear D. V was clipped by 0 bases and J by 0 bases, with 7 bases between them. The CDR3 spans 14 residues. Germline V gene lookup returns CDR1 SGDLS and CDR2 YYNGEE. The CDR3 bases are TGTGCCAGCAGCGTAGGGTACACCTCCTACGAGCAGTACTTC. Translation gives CASSVGYTSYEQYF.

The rearrangement uses TRBV7-2 and TRBJ1-2, with D possibly TRBD1 on 6 matching bases. This CDR3 has 17 residues. V was cut by 5 bases and J by 2 bases, with 21 bases left in between. Per germline, CDR1 SGHTA and CDR2 FQGNSA. The CDR3 DNA follows: TGTGCCAGCAGCCACGCCTCCGGGACACAATACAACTATGGCTACACCTTC. Protein sequence: CASSHASGTQYNYGYTF.

The rearrangement links TRBV9 to TRBJ2-5, with TRBD2 matching over 14 bases. This CDR3 spans 16 amino acids. Trimming took 3 bases from V and 4 from J; bases not matched to a gene: 5. In germline, CDR1 is SGDLS, CDR2 YYNGEE. The CDR3 is CASSDRLAGGLETQYF. DNA for the CDR3: TGTGCCAGCAGCGATCGACTAGCGGGGGGGCTAGAGACCCAGTACTTC.

The CDR3: CASSWTGRTGELFF. In DNA form, the CDR3 reads TGTGCCAGCAGTTGGACAGGGCGAACCGGGGAGCTGTTTTTT. The gene calls are TRBV28 and TRBJ2-2; the match to TRBD1 covers 8 bases. V trimming: 4 bases; J trimming: 5 bases; junction bases outside the gene matches: 3. The CDR3 loop spans 14 amino acids. Looked up from germline, CDR1 is MDHEN and CDR2 is SYDVKM.

The rearrangement links TRBV9 to TRBJ2-2; 9 bases agree with TRBD2. CDR1 SGDLS and CDR2 YYNGEE come from the germline V gene. Trimming at V came to 0 bases and at J to 2 bases, leaving 5 bases not matched to a gene. The CDR3 covers 17 residues. The DNA for the CDR3 is TGTGCCAGCAGCGTAGGAGGCGGGGGGGCTAACACCGGGGAGCTGTTTTTT. Amino acids: CASSVGGGGANTGELFF.

This chain links TRBV5-1 with TRBJ2-5; 7 nucleotides align to TRBD1. Germline-derived CDR1 and CDR2 are SGHRS and YFSETQ. The CDR3 has 14 residues. After removal of 4 bases from V and 2 bases from J, the junction contained 5 bases not matched to a gene. The CDR3 nucleotides read TGCGCCAGCAGCCCGACAGGGAATCAAGAGACCCAGTACTTC. Translating gives CASSPTGNQETQYF.

Only a few counts were recorded for this clone. The chain has TRBV28 and TRBJ2-3; the match to TRBD2 covers 10 bases. V was clipped by 5 bases and J by 6 bases; unmatched bases: 11. The CDR3 has 16 residues. Per the germline V gene, CDR1 is MDHEN and CDR2 is SYDVKM. This chain's CDR3 is CASSILAGEAKDTQYF. The CDR3 nucleotides read TGTGCCAGCAGTATCCTAGCGGGAGAAGCGAAGGATACGCAGTATTTT. Full variable domain (outside the CDR3, taken from reference TRBV28 and TRBJ2-3): DVKVTQSSRYLVKRTGEKVFLECVQDMDHENMFWYRQDPGLGLRLIYFSYDVKMKEKGDIPEGYSVSREKKERFSLILESASTNQTSMYLCASSILAGEAKDTQYFGPGTRLTVL.